This T cell receptor (beta chain) was obtained from a study of response to subunit inactivated influenza vaccine. One entry per CDR3 protein, called by TCRdb with MiXCR from the RT-PCR reads. The table has roughly 700,000 distinct CDR3 sequences, about 15% seen once; the top ten hold 6% to 7%. Germline values: CDR1 SGHTA, CDR2 FQGNSA. V was cut by 5 bases and J by 4 bases, with 12 bases left in between. The CDR3 is 15 residues long. The rearrangement joins TRBV7-2 to TRBJ1-6; possible D gene TRBD1, 5 bases. The clonotype was recovered from a man in his forties or fifties who received an inactivated influenza vaccine. Here the sequenced sample was PBMCs from blood, taken 14 to 15 days before vaccination. DNA for the CDR3: TGTGCCAGCAGCCTTGGGACGGTTTATAATTCACCCCTCCACTTT. Protein product: CASSLGTVYNSPLHF.